The next 9 T cell receptor beta chains were all read from a single sample in a study of Graves' ophthalmopathy and Graves' hyperthyroidism. Amplification of the TCR beta CDR3 regions used RNA transcripts (as template). RT-PCR with HTBI primers came first, then second-round multiplex PCR. TCRdb passed the multiplex PCR reads through MiXCR, listing each CDR3 protein once. Of hundreds of thousands of distinct CDR3 sequences in the sample, 22% were seen once. Material: peripheral blood. The receptors were gathered from a woman between 18 and 29 years old with stable Graves' hyperthyroidism. Some clones in this sample may be carry-over from other donors' samples.

CDR3 loop: CASSDGGKYYGYTF. In nucleotides, the CDR3 is TGTGCCAGCAGCGACGGGGGGAAGTACTATGGCTACACCTTC. The chain employs TRBV6-2 or TRBV6-3 and TRBJ1-2; the D gene is possibly TRBD1 (5 bases). Trimming cost V 6 bases and J 3 bases, with 14 bases left between them. CDR3 length: 14 residues. CDR1 is MNHEY and CDR2 is SVGEGT in the germline V gene.

This clonotype was picked up many times. This chain uses TRBV12-3 or TRBV12-4 with TRBJ1-1, with D perhaps TRBD1 (5 bases). CDR3 length: 18 residues. V lost 4 bases to trimming and J lost 1 base, with 22 bases between them. CDR3 sequence: CASSSKRPGGAGNTEAFF. The CDR3 DNA reads TGTGCCAGCAGTTCAAAACGCCCCGGAGGGGCTGGGAACACTGAAGCTTTCTTT.

Remarks on this clonotype: A much bigger clone sits one base away, suggesting this may be a read error. The genes are TRBV2 and TRBJ2-5; D gene ambiguous. V gave up 3 bases and J gave up 12 bases, with 5 bases separating them. This CDR3 is built from 9 residues. CDR1 and CDR2 from the germline V gene are SNHLY and FYNNEI. The CDR3 coding sequence is TGTGCCAGCAGTGATGCCAAGTACTTC. It yields the protein CASSDAKYF.

At least ten counts were recorded for this clonotype. The chain uses TRBV4-2 and TRBJ1-5; D uncertain. Germline V lookup: CDR1 LGHNA, CDR2 YNFKEQ. Deletions cut 1 base from V and 0 bases from J, with 10 bases between. The CDR3 is 16 amino acids. The CDR3 region is CASSQGPGGSNQPQHF. The CDR3 DNA reads TGTGCCAGCAGCCAAGGGCCAGGAGGTAGCAATCAGCCCCAGCATTTT.

This clonotype was seen a few times. The gene calls are TRBV7-1 and TRBJ2-3, with no clear D. Being an ORF, TRBV7-1 has a function that is uncertain. The CDR3 is 19 residues long. Trimming shortened V by 3 bases and J by 1 base, and 23 bases separated the two germline ends. The CDR3 region has the DNA TGTGCCAGCAGCTCGGTTCTATCTCTTGGCTCCCCTCGCACAGATACGCAGTATTTT. This sequence encodes CASSSVLSLGSPRTDTQYF.

The chain combines TRBV20-1 with TRBJ2-4; D gene uncertain. Looked up from germline, CDR1 is DFQATT and CDR2 is SNEGSKA (reference sequence). The CDR3 runs to 12 residues. CDR3 protein: CRANMDKNIQYF. CDR3 DNA: TGCAGAGCCAACATGGACAAAAACATTCAGTACTTC.

This clonotype has at least ten counts. The CDR3 region has the DNA TGTGCCACAAGAGGGGGGGGGATTTCCTACGAGCAGTACTTC. Its translation: CATRGGGISYEQYF. V usage is TRBV10-3 and J usage is TRBJ2-7, with D possibly matching TRBD2 (7 bases). This CDR3 is 14 amino acids long. Germline V gene lookup returns CDR1 ENHRY and CDR2 SYGVKD. The V end was cut by 10 bases, the J end by 1 base, with 17 bases between.

The chain links TRBV27 to TRBJ2-5, with a tentative D call TRBD2 (6 bases). The CDR3 extends over 16 amino acids. Trimming cost V 5 bases and J 2 bases, with 18 bases left between them. Per germline, CDR1 MNHEY and CDR2 SMNVEV (reference sequence). The DNA for the CDR3 is TGTGCCAGCAGTCGAGGGACTCTCAAGGATCAAGAGACCCAGTACTTC. Protein product: CASSRGTLKDQETQYF.

The chain has TRBV7-3 and TRBJ2-5, with 10 bases that match TRBD2. The CDR3 totals 15 residues. The V segment lost 5 bases and the J segment 4 bases; nucleotides outside the gene matches: 7. Per the germline V gene, CDR1 is SGHTA and CDR2 is FQGTGA. CDR3 bases: TGTGCCAGCAGCGCATCTAGCGGGAGAGGAGAGACCCAGTACTTC. This encodes CASSASSGRGETQYF.